The 9 T cell receptor beta chains presented below share a single source sample, sequenced in a study of cytomegalovirus exposure and HLA in healthy donors. The PCR had 60 Vbeta and 13 Jbeta primers. Clones were sequenced by immunoSEQ multiplex PCR, and TCRdb holds only the in-frame ones, with some missing. The sample comprises fewer than 200,000 clones, around 82% of which are singletons, and roughly 1.5% rests with the top ten. Sample: PBMCs. Source of these receptors: a male donor in good health and CMV-seronegative.

The chain has TRBV9 and TRBJ1-1; D remains ambiguous. Trimming shortened V by 4 bases and J by 2 bases, and 12 bases separated the two germline ends. Germline V gives CDR1 SGDLS, CDR2 YYNGEE. The CDR3 totals 14 residues. The CDR3 DNA reads TGTGCCAGCAGCCGGGAGACGGGAAACACTGAAGCTTTCTTT. Protein sequence: CASSRETGNTEAFF.

This chain joins TRBV28 and TRBJ1-6, with D uncertain. Germline V gene lookup returns CDR1 MDHEN and CDR2 SYDVKM. This CDR3 has 14 amino acids. Trimming took off 6 bases at V and 9 bases at J, with 15 bases between the two ends. CDR3 loop: CASRSPGSASPLHF. For the CDR3, the DNA is TGTGCCAGCAGATCTCCGGGGTCGGCTTCACCCCTCCACTTT.

This chain connects TRBV6-1 to TRBJ2-3; 7 bases are a match to TRBD2. Germline V gives CDR1 MNHNS, CDR2 SASEGT. V lost 1 base and J lost 8; bases outside the gene matches: 6. This CDR3 spans 14 amino acids. The CDR3 sequence is CASSEVGGGGTQYF. The CDR3 DNA follows: TGTGCCAGCAGTGAAGTGGGGGGGGGAGGTACGCAGTATTTT.

This clone occurred a few times. The V gene is TRBV6-5, the J gene TRBJ2-7; 7 bases map to TRBD1. The CDR3 spans 15 residues. Germline V gives CDR1 MNHEY, CDR2 SVGAGI. Losses at the gene ends were 0 bases for V and 1 base for J; bases not matched to a gene: 3. The CDR3 coding sequence is TGTGCCAGCAGTTACTCGAACAGGGGTTCCTACGAGCAGTACTTC. It codes for CASSYSNRGSYEQYF.

The J gene is TRBJ1-6, the V gene TRBV19, with D uncertain. V was cut by 7 bases and J by 7 bases, with 14 bases left in between. There are 14 residues in the CDR3. Germline assignment: CDR1 LNHDA and CDR2 SQIVND (reference sequence). Here the CDR3 DNA reads TGTGCCAGTAACTGGTGGAGGACCAATTCACCCCTCCACTTT. As protein: CASNWWRTNSPLHF.

V and J are TRBV28 and TRBJ2-3; weak D call: TRBD2 (7 bases). Trimming cost V 6 bases and J 3 bases, with 16 bases left between them. Per the germline V gene, CDR1 is MDHEN and CDR2 is SYDVKM. The CDR3 is made up of 15 amino acids. The CDR3 bases are TGTGCCAGCAGACAGAGGGGGGGCGCAACAGATACGCAGTATTTT. Amino acid sequence: CASRQRGGATDTQYF.

The chain is built from TRBV19 and TRBJ1-5; TRBD1 aligns across 8 bases. The CDR3 contains 16 residues. With 9 bases clipped from V and 2 bases from J, the junction kept 12 bases outside the gene matches. Germline V gene sequence: CDR1 LNHDA, CDR2 SQIVND (reference sequence). CDR3 loop: CASGGHVTGGNQPQHF. DNA for the CDR3: TGTGCCAGCGGGGGCCATGTGACAGGGGGCAATCAGCCCCAGCATTTT.

V and J are TRBV19 and TRBJ1-2, with TRBD1 matching over 7 bases. V shed 5 bases, J shed 7 bases, and the junction held 4 bases outside the gene matches. The CDR3 spans 12 residues. The germline V gene encodes CDR1 LNHDA and CDR2 SQIVND (reference sequence). The CDR3 sequence is CASSDRVRGYTF. CDR3 nucleotides: TGTGCCAGTAGTGACAGGGTACGTGGCTACACCTTC.

The V gene is TRBV28, the J gene TRBJ1-1, with 10 positions matching TRBD1. The germline V gene encodes CDR1 MDHEN and CDR2 SYDVKM. The CDR3 totals 13 residues. Losses at the gene ends were 4 bases for V and 5 bases for J; bases not matched to a gene: 1. CDR3 sequence reads: CASSWTGGTEAFF. The CDR3 DNA reads as TGTGCCAGCAGTTGGACAGGGGGAACTGAAGCTTTCTTT. Full variable domain (remainder filled in from reference TRBV28 and TRBJ1-1): DVKVTQSSRYLVKRTGEKVFLECVQDMDHENMFWYRQDPGLGLRLIYFSYDVKMKEKGDIPEGYSVSREKKERFSLILESASTNQTSMYLCASSWTGGTEAFFGQGTRLTVV.